This entry concerns a single T cell receptor beta chain. Original methodology: Reference gene primer amplification gave estimated nucleated cell counts. Method: immunoSEQ multiplex PCR; TCRdb's copy keeps in-frame clones and lacks some. The V and J calls and clone size were taken over from that table, and D and trimming were inferred from the DNA. Found here are about 230,000 clones, approximately 82% of them singletons; the top ten hold 1.4%. The sample is drawn from a study of blood T cell repertoires in COVID-19. Whole-study context: The United States, Italy and Spain provided the acute and convalescent COVID-19 samples. PBMCs, B-cell-depleted T cells, or T cells provided the cDNA or gDNA that made up the material.

The sequencing sample was made of peripheral blood. The TCR comes from a woman aged 40 to 50 who had recovered from COVID-19.

The DNA for the CDR3 is TGTGCCAGCAGTGATTTAGATATAGGGGCAGATACGCAGTATTTT. Its protein is CASSDLDIGADTQYF. V is TRBV2 and J is TRBJ2-3, with D perhaps matching TRBD1 (5 bases). From germline, CDR1 is SNHLY and CDR2 FYNNEI. The germline V and J ends were trimmed by 3 bases and 4 bases, with 14 bases remaining between them. The CDR3 is 15 residues long.